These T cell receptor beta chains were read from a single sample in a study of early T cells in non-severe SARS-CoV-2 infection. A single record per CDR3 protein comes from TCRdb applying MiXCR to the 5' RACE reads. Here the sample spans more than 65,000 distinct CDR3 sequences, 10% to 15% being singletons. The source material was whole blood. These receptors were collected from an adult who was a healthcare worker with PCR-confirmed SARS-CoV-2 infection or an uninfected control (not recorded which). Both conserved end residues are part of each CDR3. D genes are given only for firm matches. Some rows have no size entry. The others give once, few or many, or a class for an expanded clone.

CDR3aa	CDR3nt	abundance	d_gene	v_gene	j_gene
CASSQRAGATTGELFF	TGTGCCAGCAGCCAAAGGGCAGGGGCAACCACCGGGGAGCTGTTTTTT	few	NA	TRBV7-2	TRBJ2-2
CATSRNLAGGYNEQFF	TGTGCCACCAGCAGAAATCTAGCGGGAGGTTACAATGAGCAGTTCTTC	many	TRBD2	TRBV15	TRBJ2-1
CASSLTPSYEQYF	TGTGCCAGCAGCCTTACACCATCCTACGAGCAGTACTTC	NA	NA	TRBV7-3	TRBJ2-7
CSGFLAGVSEQYF	TGCAGTGGGTTCCTAGCGGGAGTTAGCGAGCAGTACTTC	NA	TRBD2	TRBV20-1	TRBJ2-7
CASSLRTGGRVGYEQYF	TGTGCCAGCAGTCTTCGGACAGGGGGACGGGTCGGCTACGAGCAGTACTTC	few	TRBD1	TRBV28	TRBJ2-7
CASSQGGAERSTQYF	TGTGCCAGCAGCCAAGGAGGAGCGGAGCGTTCTACGCAGTATTTT	many	NA	TRBV3-1	TRBJ2-3
CASSGSGNQPQHF	TGTGCCAGCAGTGGCAGCGGCAATCAGCCCCAGCATTTT	many	NA	TRBV27	TRBJ1-5
CSVGSPRNYEQYF	TGCAGCGTTGGAAGCCCAAGGAACTACGAGCAGTACTTC	many	NA	TRBV29-1	TRBJ2-7
CASSGLGQETQYF	TGTGCCAGCAGCGGTCTGGGCCAAGAGACCCAGTACTTC	few	NA	TRBV7-9	TRBJ2-5
CASSYGTGWDGYTF	TGTGCCAGCAGTTATGGGACAGGGTGGGATGGCTACACCTTC	NA	TRBD1	TRBV28	TRBJ1-2
CAISERSSGTGNEQFF	TGTGCCATCAGTGAGAGGTCTAGCGGGACTGGGAATGAGCAGTTCTTC	many	TRBD2	TRBV10-3	TRBJ2-1
CASSQDWRLAGLTGELFF	TGTGCCAGCAGCCAAGATTGGAGACTAGCGGGACTCACCGGGGAGCTGTTTTTT	NA	TRBD2	TRBV14	TRBJ2-2
CSVTPGASTYEQYF	TGCAGCGTGACTCCGGGAGCCAGTACCTACGAGCAGTACTTC	many	NA	TRBV29-1	TRBJ2-7
CASSGRLAADSTDTQYF	TGCGCCAGCAGCGGTCGACTAGCGGCAGACTCCACAGATACGCAGTATTTT	few	TRBD2	TRBV5-1	TRBJ2-3
CASSQDALAPEQFF	TGTGCCAGCAGCCAAGATGCTCTAGCCCCTGAGCAGTTCTTC	few	NA	TRBV3-1	TRBJ2-1
CASSLGQAGVGDTQYF	TGTGCCAGCAGCTTAGGGCAAGCGGGGGTAGGAGATACGCAGTATTTT	few	TRBD2	TRBV7-9	TRBJ2-3
CASSLRLYGYTF	TGTGCCAGCAGTTTGCGTCTTTATGGCTACACCTTC	many	NA	TRBV28	TRBJ1-2
CASRARGDTTRYEQYF	TGTGCCAGCAGGGCCCGGGGGGACACCACCCGTTACGAGCAGTACTTC	NA	NA	TRBV13	TRBJ2-7
CSVRQASYNEQFF	TGCAGCGTCCGACAGGCCTCCTACAATGAGCAGTTCTTC	many	NA	TRBV29-1	TRBJ2-1
CSVITGTGGDEQYF	TGCAGCGTCATCACCGGGACAGGGGGCGACGAGCAGTACTTC	few	TRBD1	TRBV29-1	TRBJ2-7
CASSRASSGNTIYF	TGTGCCAGCAGTAGGGCAAGCTCTGGAAACACCATATATTTT	many	NA	TRBV2	TRBJ1-3
CSARRLGDRAQETQYF	TGCAGTGCTAGACGCCTGGGGGACAGGGCACAAGAGACCCAGTACTTC	many	TRBD1	TRBV20-1	TRBJ2-5
CASSVVPDRGLNEQFF	TGTGCCAGCAGCGTTGTACCGGACAGGGGGCTCAATGAGCAGTTCTTC	few	TRBD1	TRBV9	TRBJ2-1
CAILPRRGWSYEQYF	TGTGCCATTCTCCCCCGCCGGGGGTGGTCCTACGAGCAGTACTTC	few	NA	TRBV6-1	TRBJ2-7
CASRAGPQQFF	TGTGCCAGCAGGGCGGGACCTCAGCAGTTCTTC	NA	NA	TRBV6-6	TRBJ2-1
CASSSRTATSTDTQYF	TGTGCCAGCAGCTCAAGGACAGCCACTAGCACAGATACGCAGTATTTT	many	NA	TRBV7-9	TRBJ2-3
CSARDVAGAFSYNEQFF	TGCAGTGCTAGAGATGTGGCGGGAGCCTTCTCCTACAATGAGCAGTTCTTC	many	TRBD2	TRBV20-1	TRBJ2-1
CASSFSTGWSSYNEQFF	TGTGCCAGCAGTTTCTCCACAGGGTGGAGCTCCTACAATGAGCAGTTCTTC	few	NA	TRBV6-5	TRBJ2-1
CASSRTRSYEQYF	TGTGCCAGCAGCCGGACCCGCTCCTACGAGCAGTACTTC	few	NA	TRBV3-1	TRBJ2-7
CASSQSAEQGAGYEQYF	TGCGCCAGCAGTCAATCGGCTGAACAGGGTGCGGGTTACGAGCAGTACTTC	NA	NA	TRBV23-1	TRBJ2-7
CASSPQRDTQYF	TGTGCCAGCAGTCCGCAAAGAGATACGCAGTATTTT	NA	NA	TRBV7-9	TRBJ2-3
CASSVGTGGKLHNEQFF	TGTGCCAGCAGCGTAGGGACGGGAGGGAAACTCCACAATGAGCAGTTCTTC	few	TRBD2	TRBV9	TRBJ2-1
CASSRGQGPISNQPQHF	TGTGCCAGCTCCAGAGGACAGGGCCCAATTAGCAATCAGCCCCAGCATTTT	few	TRBD1	TRBV18	TRBJ1-5
CASSPWGSPTDTQYF	TGTGCCAGCAGTCCTTGGGGCTCTCCCACAGATACGCAGTATTTT	few	NA	TRBV28	TRBJ2-3
CASSQDIADGYTF	TGTGCCAGCAGCCAAGATATCGCGGATGGCTACACCTTC	many	NA	TRBV14	TRBJ1-2